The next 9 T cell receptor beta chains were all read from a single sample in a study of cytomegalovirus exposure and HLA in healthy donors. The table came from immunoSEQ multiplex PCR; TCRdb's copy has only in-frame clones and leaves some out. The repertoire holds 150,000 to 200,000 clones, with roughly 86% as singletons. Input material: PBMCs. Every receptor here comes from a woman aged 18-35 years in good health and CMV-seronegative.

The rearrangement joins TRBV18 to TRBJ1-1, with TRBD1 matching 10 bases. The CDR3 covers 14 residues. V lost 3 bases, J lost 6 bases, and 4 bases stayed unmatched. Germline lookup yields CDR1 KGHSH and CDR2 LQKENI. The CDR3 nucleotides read TGTGCCAGCTCACCCACGACAGGGGGCCCTGAAGCTTTCTTT. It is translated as CASSPTTGGPEAFF.

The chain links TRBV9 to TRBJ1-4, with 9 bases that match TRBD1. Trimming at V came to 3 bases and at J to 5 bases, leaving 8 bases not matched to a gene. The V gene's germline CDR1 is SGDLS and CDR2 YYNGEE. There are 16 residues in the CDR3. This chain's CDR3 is CASSAEGQGSNEKLFF. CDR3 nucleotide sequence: TGTGCCAGCAGCGCCGAAGGACAGGGGTCGAATGAAAAACTGTTTTTT.

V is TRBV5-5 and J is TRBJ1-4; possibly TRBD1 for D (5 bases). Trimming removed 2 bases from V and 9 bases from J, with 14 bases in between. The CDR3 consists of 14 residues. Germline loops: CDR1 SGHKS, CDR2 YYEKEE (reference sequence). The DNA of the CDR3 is TGTGCCAGCAGCTTAGACCAGGGTCCCAAAAAACTGTTTTTT. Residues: CASSLDQGPKKLFF.

The CDR3 protein is CASSQNSGGYSYNEQFF. CDR3 bases: TGCGCCAGCAGCCAGAATAGCGGGGGTTACTCCTACAATGAGCAGTTCTTC. V is TRBV4-1 and J is TRBJ2-1; 9 nucleotides match TRBD2. The CDR3 extends over 17 amino acids. In germline, CDR1 is MGHRA, CDR2 YSYEKL. V dropped 3 bases and J dropped 0; count of bases not matched to a gene: 6.

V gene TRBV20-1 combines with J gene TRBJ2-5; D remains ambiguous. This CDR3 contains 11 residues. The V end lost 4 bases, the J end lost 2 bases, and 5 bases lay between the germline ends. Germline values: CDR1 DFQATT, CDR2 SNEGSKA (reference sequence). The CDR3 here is CSAIRQETQYF. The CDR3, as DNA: TGCAGTGCTATTCGGCAAGAGACCCAGTACTTC.

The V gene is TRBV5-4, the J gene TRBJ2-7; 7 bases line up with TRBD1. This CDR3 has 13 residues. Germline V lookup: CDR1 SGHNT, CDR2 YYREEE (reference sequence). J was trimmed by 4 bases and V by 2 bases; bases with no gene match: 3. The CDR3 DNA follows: TGTGCCAGCAGCTTAAGGGGGCGGTACGAGCAGTACTTC. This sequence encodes CASSLRGRYEQYF. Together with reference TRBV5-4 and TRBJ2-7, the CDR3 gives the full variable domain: ETGVTQSPTHLIKTRGQQVTLRCSSQSGHNTVSWYQQALGQGPQFIFQYYREEENGRGNFPPRFSGLQFPNYSSELNVNALELDDSALYLCASSLRGRYEQYFGPGTRLTVT.

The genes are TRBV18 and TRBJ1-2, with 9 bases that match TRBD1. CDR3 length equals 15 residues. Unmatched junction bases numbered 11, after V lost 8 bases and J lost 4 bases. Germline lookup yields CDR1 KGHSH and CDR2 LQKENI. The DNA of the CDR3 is TGTGCCAGCCATAAAAGGGGACAGGGAGGCTATGGCTACACCTTC. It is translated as CASHKRGQGGYGYTF.

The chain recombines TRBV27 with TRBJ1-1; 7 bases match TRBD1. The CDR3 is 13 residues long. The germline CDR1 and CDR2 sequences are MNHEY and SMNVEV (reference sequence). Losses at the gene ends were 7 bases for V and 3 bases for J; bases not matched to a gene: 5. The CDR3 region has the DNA TGTGCCAGCAATGTCGGACAGGACACTGAAGCTTTCTTT. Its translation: CASNVGQDTEAFF.

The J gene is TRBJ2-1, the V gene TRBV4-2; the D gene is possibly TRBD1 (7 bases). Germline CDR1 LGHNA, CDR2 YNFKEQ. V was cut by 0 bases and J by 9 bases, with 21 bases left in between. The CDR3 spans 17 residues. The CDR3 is CASSQDQAAGGFSEQFF. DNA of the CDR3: TGTGCCAGCAGCCAAGATCAGGCGGCAGGGGGGTTCAGTGAGCAGTTCTTC.